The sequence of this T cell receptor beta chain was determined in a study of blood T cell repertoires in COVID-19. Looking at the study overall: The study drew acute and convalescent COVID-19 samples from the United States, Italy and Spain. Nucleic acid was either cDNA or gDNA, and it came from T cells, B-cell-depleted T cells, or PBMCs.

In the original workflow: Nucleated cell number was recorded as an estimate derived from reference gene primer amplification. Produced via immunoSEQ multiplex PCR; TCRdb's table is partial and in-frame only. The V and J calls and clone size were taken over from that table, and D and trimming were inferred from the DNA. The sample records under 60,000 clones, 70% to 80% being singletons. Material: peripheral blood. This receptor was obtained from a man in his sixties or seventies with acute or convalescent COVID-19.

This CDR3 reads CASSLVPATGGGEETQYF. The CDR3 nucleotides are TGCGCCAGCAGCTTGGTACCTGCGACAGGGGGTGGGGAAGAGACCCAGTACTTC. The V gene is TRBV5-1, the J gene TRBJ2-5; TRBD1 aligns across 9 bases. With V trimmed by 0 bases and J by 3 bases, 12 bases remained unmatched. The CDR3 is made up of 18 amino acids. The V gene's germline CDR1 is SGHRS and CDR2 YFSETQ. The full variable domain, in which reference TRBV5-1 and TRBJ2-5 provide the parts outside the CDR3, is KAGVTQTPRYLIKTRGQQVTLSCSPISGHRSVSWYQQTPGQGLQFLFEYFSETQRNKGNFPGRFSGRQFSNSRSEMNVSTLELGDSALYLCASSLVPATGGGEETQYFGPGTRLLVL.